This record covers a single TCR beta chain. This CDR3 is also generated by other DNA sequences in the sample. These data come from a study of shared clonotypes between healthy human individuals. The method was immunoSEQ multiplex PCR; TCRdb's version includes in-frame clones alone and lacks a portion of them. The data contain around 2,000,000 clones, just over 90% of them singletons. V was shortened by 0 bases and J by 1 base, with 7 bases between the two germline ends. CDR3 length: 14 residues. Germline lookup yields CDR1 SGDLS and CDR2 YYNGEE. The naive CD8 population came from CD45RO-negative cells selected for CCR7, without terminally differentiated effector memory CD45RA+ cells.

V and J are TRBV9 and TRBJ1-1; D is unresolved. Sequencing input: naive CD8+ T cells from PBMCs. The origin of this receptor is a man between 18 and 35 years old in good health. Some clones in this sample may be carry-over from other donors' samples. For the CDR3, the DNA is TGTGCCAGCAGCGTAGGAAGTAAGAACACTGAAGCTTTCTTT. This gives the protein CASSVGSKNTEAFF.